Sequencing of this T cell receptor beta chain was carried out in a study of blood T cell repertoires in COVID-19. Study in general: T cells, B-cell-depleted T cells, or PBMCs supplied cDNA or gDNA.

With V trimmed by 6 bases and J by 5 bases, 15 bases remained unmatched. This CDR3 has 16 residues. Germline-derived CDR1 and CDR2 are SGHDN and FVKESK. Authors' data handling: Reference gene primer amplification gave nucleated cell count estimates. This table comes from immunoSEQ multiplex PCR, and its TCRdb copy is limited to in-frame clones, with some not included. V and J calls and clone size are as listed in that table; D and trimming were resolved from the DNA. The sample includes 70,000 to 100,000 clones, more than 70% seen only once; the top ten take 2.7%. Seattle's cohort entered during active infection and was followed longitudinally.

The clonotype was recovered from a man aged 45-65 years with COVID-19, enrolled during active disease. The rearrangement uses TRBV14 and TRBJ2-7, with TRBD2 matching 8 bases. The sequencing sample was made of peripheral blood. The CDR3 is CASSNIPGGSIDEQYF. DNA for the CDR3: TGTGCCAGCAGTAACATCCCGGGGGGGAGTATCGACGAGCAGTACTTC.